One and the same sample provided the 13 T cell receptor beta chains below, sequenced in a study of cytomegalovirus exposure and HLA in healthy donors. The protocol was immunoSEQ multiplex PCR, while the TCRdb copy is restricted to in-frame clones and leaves out a portion. This table holds about 150,000 clones, about nine tenths found once. The material sequenced was PBMCs. The receptors originated from a man between 18 and 35 years old in good health and CMV-seronegative.

V usage is TRBV6-1 and J usage is TRBJ2-7; either TRBD1 or TRBD2 may fit D (5 bases each). The CDR3 extends over 15 amino acids. CDR1 is MNHNS, CDR2 SASEGT, per germline. V shed 5 bases and J shed 0 bases, with 14 bases lying between them. The CDR3 DNA reads TGTGCCAGCAGTATCATAGGTGGGGGCTCCTACGAGCAGTACGTC. Translated, it gives CASSIIGGGSYEQYV.

The chain has TRBV4-3 and TRBJ2-3, with 7 nucleotides matching TRBD2. Germline CDR1 reads LGHNA; CDR2 reads YSLEER. The CDR3 has 15 amino acids. The trim removed 0 bases at V and 2 bases at J, leaving 2 bases unmatched. The CDR3 loop is CASSQEGGYTDTQYF. The CDR3, as DNA: TGCGCCAGCAGCCAAGAGGGGGGGTACACAGATACGCAGTATTTT.

V gene TRBV15 combines with J gene TRBJ1-2; a weak D match, TRBD1 (6 bases). The CDR3 is 13 residues long. Deletions cut 6 bases from V and 8 bases from J, with 16 bases between. Per germline, CDR1 LNHNV and CDR2 YYDKDF (reference sequence). The CDR3 sequence is CATSSDRNGGYTF. In nucleotides, the CDR3 is TGTGCCACCAGTAGCGACAGGAATGGCGGCTACACCTTC.

The gene calls are TRBV2 and TRBJ2-5; D might be TRBD2 (5 bases). Germline V gives CDR1 SNHLY, CDR2 FYNNEI. Trimming removed 0 bases from V and 1 base from J, with 12 bases in between. This CDR3 contains 16 residues. The CDR3 reads CASSEASGNRQETQYF. Written as DNA, the CDR3 is TGTGCCAGCAGTGAAGCGTCCGGGAACCGCCAAGAGACCCAGTACTTC.

The CDR3 bases are TGTGCCACCAGCAGAGAGGGGCCGGAGACCCAGTACTTC. The encoded protein is CATSREGPETQYF. The V call is TRBV15, the J call TRBJ2-5; possible D gene TRBD1, 5 bases. Per the germline V gene, CDR1 is LNHNV and CDR2 is YYDKDF (reference sequence). This CDR3 spans 13 amino acids. Trimming removed 0 bases at V and 5 bases at J, with 7 bases between.

The rearrangement uses TRBV9 and TRBJ1-4, with TRBD1 as a possible D gene (6 bases). This CDR3 has 14 residues. Deletions cut 0 bases from V and 9 bases from J, with 12 bases between. The germline CDR1 and CDR2 sequences are SGDLS and YYNGEE. The CDR3 loop reads CASSVEAQGKKLFF. The CDR3 nucleotides read TGTGCCAGCAGCGTAGAGGCACAGGGAAAAAAACTGTTTTTT.

The chain combines TRBV6-5 with TRBJ1-3, with no clear D. V lost 4 bases and J 0 bases, leaving 7 bases between the germline ends. The CDR3 contains 14 residues. From germline, CDR1 is MNHEY and CDR2 SVGAGI. The CDR3 loop is CASSSTNSGNTIYF. The CDR3 region has the DNA TGTGCCAGCAGTTCAACTAACTCTGGAAACACCATATATTTT.

CDR3 loop: CASSSRRIQGTDTQYF. The CDR3, as DNA: TGTGCCAGCAGCTCTCGAAGGATACAGGGCACAGATACGCAGTATTTT. V and J are TRBV27 and TRBJ2-3, with D tentatively TRBD1 (5 bases). Between the trimmed V and J ends, which lost 6 bases and 1 base, there was a span of 17 bases. Germline V gives CDR1 MNHEY, CDR2 SMNVEV (reference sequence). The CDR3 length is 16 residues.

The chain links TRBV5-4 to TRBJ2-1; TRBD2 aligns across 8 bases. The germline CDR1 and CDR2 sequences are SGHNT and YYREEE (reference sequence). There are 14 residues in the CDR3. J was trimmed by 8 bases and V by 5 bases; bases with no gene match: 9. The CDR3 region has the DNA TGTGCCAGCAGGCCCGAAATCGGGGGGGATGAGCAGTTCTTC. This gives the protein CASRPEIGGDEQFF.

V gene TRBV29-1 combines with J gene TRBJ1-3, with 7 positions matching TRBD1. Losses at the gene ends were 1 base for V and 4 bases for J; bases not matched to a gene: 7. Germline CDR1 and CDR2: SQVTM and ANQGSEA. The CDR3 length is 15 residues. The CDR3: CSVEVLKGAGNTIYF. CDR3 DNA sequence: TGCAGCGTTGAAGTCTTGAAGGGGGCCGGAAACACCATATATTTT.

The V call is TRBV27, the J call TRBJ2-1; TRBD1 aligns across 7 bases. This CDR3 spans 14 amino acids. V lost 6 bases, J lost 2 bases, and 4 bases stayed unmatched. The germline V gene has CDR1 MNHEY and CDR2 SMNVEV (reference sequence). CDR3 sequence reads: CASRLGTAYNEQFF. The CDR3 coding sequence is TGTGCCAGCAGATTAGGGACAGCCTACAATGAGCAGTTCTTC.

This rearrangement joins TRBV7-2 to TRBJ2-1; D remains ambiguous. CDR1 and CDR2 (germline): SGHTA, FQGNSA. The length of the CDR3 is 17 residues. Trimming removed 2 bases at V and 6 bases at J, with 20 bases between. The CDR3 protein is CASSLLAANPESNEQFF. The CDR3 coding sequence is TGTGCCAGCAGCTTACTGGCGGCCAACCCCGAGTCCAATGAGCAGTTCTTC.

This clone occurred once. The chain employs TRBV19 and TRBJ2-7; perhaps TRBD1 as D (6 bases). With 6 bases removed from V and 0 bases from J, the gap between germline ends came to 12 bases. This CDR3 spans 14 amino acids. Germline V gene lookup returns CDR1 LNHDA and CDR2 SQIVND (reference sequence). Here the CDR3 DNA reads TGTGCCAGTAGAATGACAGGAAGCTCCTACGAGCAGTACTTC. The encoded protein is CASRMTGSSYEQYF.